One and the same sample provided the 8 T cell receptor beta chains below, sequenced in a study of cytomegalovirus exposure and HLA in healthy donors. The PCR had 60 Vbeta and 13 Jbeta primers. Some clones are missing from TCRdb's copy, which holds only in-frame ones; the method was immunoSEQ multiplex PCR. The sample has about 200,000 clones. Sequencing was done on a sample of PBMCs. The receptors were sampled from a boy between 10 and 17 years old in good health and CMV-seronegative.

CDR3 in amino acids: CASSLSGQINQPQHF. The CDR3 DNA follows: TGTGCCAGCAGCTTATCGGGACAGATCAATCAGCCCCAGCATTTT. This chain joins TRBV9 and TRBJ1-5; 7 nucleotides line up with TRBD1. Germline CDR1 reads SGDLS; CDR2 reads YYNGEE. The V segment lost 4 bases and the J segment 3 bases; nucleotides outside the gene matches: 7. This CDR3 has 15 amino acids.

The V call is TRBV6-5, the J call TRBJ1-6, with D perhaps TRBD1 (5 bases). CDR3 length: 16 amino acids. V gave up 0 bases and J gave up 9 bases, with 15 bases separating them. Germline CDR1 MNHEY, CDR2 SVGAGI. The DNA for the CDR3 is TGTGCCAGCAGTTACTCTCTGGACCAGGGAGGTTCACCCCTCCACTTT. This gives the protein CASSYSLDQGGSPLHF.

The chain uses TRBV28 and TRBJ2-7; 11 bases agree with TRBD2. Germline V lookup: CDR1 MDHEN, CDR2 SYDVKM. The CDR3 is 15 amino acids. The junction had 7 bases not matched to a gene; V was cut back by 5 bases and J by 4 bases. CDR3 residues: CASSTRLAGIYEQYF. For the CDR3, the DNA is TGTGCCAGCAGTACAAGACTAGCGGGGATTTACGAGCAGTACTTC.

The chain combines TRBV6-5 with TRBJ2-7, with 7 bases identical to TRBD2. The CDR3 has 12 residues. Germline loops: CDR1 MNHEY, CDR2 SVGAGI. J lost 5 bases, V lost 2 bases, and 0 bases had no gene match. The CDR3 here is CASSYAGDEQYF. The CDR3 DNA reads TGTGCCAGCAGTTACGCGGGGGACGAGCAGTACTTC.

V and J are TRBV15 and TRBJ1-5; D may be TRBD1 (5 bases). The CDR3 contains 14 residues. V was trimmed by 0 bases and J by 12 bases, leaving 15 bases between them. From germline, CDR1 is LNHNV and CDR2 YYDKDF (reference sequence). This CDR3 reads CATSRDAGTSNQHF. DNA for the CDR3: TGTGCCACCAGCAGAGACGCCGGGACTAGTAACCAGCATTTT.

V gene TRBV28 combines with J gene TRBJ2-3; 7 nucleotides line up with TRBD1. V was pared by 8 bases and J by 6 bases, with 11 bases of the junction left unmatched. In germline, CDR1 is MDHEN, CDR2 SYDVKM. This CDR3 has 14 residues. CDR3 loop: CASSALEDRDTQYF. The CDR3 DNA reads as TGTGCCAGCTCCGCCCTCGAGGACAGGGATACGCAGTATTTT.

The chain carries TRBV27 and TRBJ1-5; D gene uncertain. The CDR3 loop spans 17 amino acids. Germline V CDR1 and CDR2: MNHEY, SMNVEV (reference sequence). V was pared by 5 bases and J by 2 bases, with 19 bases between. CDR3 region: CASSRLGFEEGNQPQHF. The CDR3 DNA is TGTGCCAGCAGTCGACTAGGGTTCGAAGAGGGCAATCAGCCCCAGCATTTT.

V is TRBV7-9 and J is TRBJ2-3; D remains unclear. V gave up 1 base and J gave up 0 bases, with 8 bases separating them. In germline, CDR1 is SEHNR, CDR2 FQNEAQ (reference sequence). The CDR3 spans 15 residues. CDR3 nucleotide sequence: TGTGCCAGCAGCTTAGACAGCCCTAGCACAGATACGCAGTATTTT. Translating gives CASSLDSPSTDTQYF.